This T cell receptor (beta chain) came from a study of cytomegalovirus exposure and HLA in healthy donors. Findings and caveats of the study: The availability of immune exposure information extended only to CMV serostatus. In a later analysis, TCR beta V- and J-gene trimming was associated with a missense DCLRE1C variant.

Notes on this clone: The antigen remains unidentified.

PCR involved 60 Vbeta and 13 Jbeta primers. Method: immunoSEQ multiplex PCR; TCRdb's copy keeps in-frame clones and lacks some. The table lists approximately 82,000 clones, roughly 58% of them singletons. This TCR was sampled from a woman in her 30s in good health and CMV-seropositive. The material sequenced was PBMCs.

The CDR3, as DNA: TGTGCCAGCACCCCAGTGGGGGAAGCGGGTGGCTACACCTTC. It translates to CASTPVGEAGGYTF. V usage is TRBV7-9 and J usage is TRBJ1-2, with a tentative D call TRBD1 (5 bases). The CDR3 loop spans 14 amino acids. Germline V CDR1 and CDR2: SEHNR, FQNEAQ (reference sequence). The ends were cut back, 7 bases at V and 7 bases at J, with 19 bases in the middle.